This T cell receptor (beta chain) appears in the sequencing data of a study of blood T cell repertoires in COVID-19. The V end lost 0 bases, the J end lost 5 bases, and 11 bases lay between the germline ends. Germline CDR1 is SGHRS and CDR2 is YFSETQ. The CDR3 sequence is 15 residues long. Only in-frame clones appear in the TCRdb table, and some are missing; sequencing was by immunoSEQ multiplex PCR. The table includes about 60,000 clones, about 91% detected once. The sequencing sample was made of peripheral blood. The TCR sequence derives from a man between 60 and 75 years old with acute or convalescent COVID-19. J is TRBJ2-2 and V is TRBV5-1, with a weak D call TRBD1 (5 bases). CDR3 nucleotide sequence: TGCGCCAGCAGCTTGGACAGGTTGGGGACCGGGGAGCTGTTTTTT. Amino acid sequence: CASSLDRLGTGELFF.